This T cell receptor (beta chain) is from a study of blood T cells in healthy people across ages. Using a J-beta primer mix together with a sample-barcoded 5' primer, a second PCR was run for about 6 to 11 cycles. TCRdb ran MiXCR on the 5' RACE reads and lists one entry per CDR3 protein. Of fewer than 900,000 distinct CDR3 sequences listed, more than 40% were seen once; the top ten hold about 20%. This clonotype was detected a few times. CDR1 and CDR2 from the germline V gene are LGHNA and YNFKEQ. This CDR3 has 14 amino acids. The ends lost 1 base at V and 3 bases at J; junction bases unmatched: 2. J is TRBJ1-1 and V is TRBV4-2; 7 bases fit TRBD1. Input material: blood. The sequence came from a woman in her sixties in good health. The CDR3, as DNA: TGTGCCAGCAGCCAAGTCAGGGGGTACACTGAAGCTTTCTTT. Amino acid sequence: CASSQVRGYTEAFF.